This T cell receptor (beta chain) was observed in a study of T-cell memory formation after mild COVID-19. Study-level background: Across donors, TCR clusters were largely donor specific. The study's findings and limits: Clones that contracted from day 15 to 85 were balanced CD4/CD8, while later expanders leaned CD4+. Proof of SARS-CoV-2 specificity was absent for the second-wave clones that crested on day 37. For contracting clones, CD4+ ones sat mainly in CM and EM, CD8+ in EMRA.

V was trimmed by 5 bases and J by 9 bases, leaving 14 bases between them. CDR1 and CDR2 (germline): LNHDA, SQIVND (reference sequence). This CDR3 has 13 amino acids. MiXCR was run by TCRdb on the 5' RACE reads, yielding one entry per CDR3 protein. The table lists some 130,000 distinct CDR3 sequences, roughly 15% of them singletons, with roughly 14% in the top ten. This clonotype has a handful of counts. The antigen is undetermined. The receptor's source is an adult woman who had mild COVID-19 (a few samples of this study predate the infection). Cell type and time point are not known. This chain links TRBV19 with TRBJ2-1; perhaps TRBD1 as D (6 bases). The sample comprised PBMCs or a T cell subset sorted from them (not recorded which). The CDR3 DNA reads TGTGCCAGTAGTTTTAGGGGGTGGAGTGAGCAGTTCTTC. It specifies CASSFRGWSEQFF.